A single sample is the source of the 13 T cell receptor beta chains below, sequenced in a study of persistence of HIV-infected CD4 T cells. This was the immunoSEQ version 4 assay in survey mode. Clones were read by immunoSEQ multiplex PCR, and TCRdb kept only the in-frame ones, dropping some. The repertoire holds 35,000 to 40,000 clones, with roughly 87% as singletons. No antigens are known for them. Nonspecific anti-CD3/anti-CD28 bead stimulation represents the broad CD4+ T cell repertoire. CD4+ T cells upregulating both CD40 ligand and CD69 were sorted as responding cells. Sequences were derived from CD4+ T cells sorted from PBMCs after approximately 18-hour stimulation, sampled from a patient who received antiretroviral therapy. The receptor source for this set is an adult man with HIV who was CMV-seropositive.

The gene calls are TRBV6-5 and TRBJ1-2, with D uncertain. The ends were cut back, 6 bases at V and 6 bases at J, with 17 bases in the middle. The CDR3 length is 14 residues. Germline V CDR1 and CDR2: MNHEY, SVGAGI. The CDR3 coding sequence is TGTGCCAGCAGCCGCTGGCCCGAGGGTGATGGCTACACCTTC. As protein: CASSRWPEGDGYTF.

The chain is built from TRBV7-8 and TRBJ2-5; D not certain. Germline V gene lookup returns CDR1 SGHVS and CDR2 FQNEAQ. This CDR3 region has 9 residues. V shed 11 bases and J shed 5 bases, with 6 bases lying between them. This CDR3 reads CALGETQYF. As DNA, the CDR3 is TGTGCCCTGGGGGAGACCCAGTACTTC.

This sequence joins TRBV25-1 and TRBJ1-1, with 7 nucleotides matching TRBD1. Germline V gene data show CDR1 as MGHDK and CDR2 as SYGVNS. With V trimmed by 6 bases and J by 4 bases, 11 bases remained unmatched. The CDR3 is 15 residues long. The CDR3 protein is CASRSNRGSSTEAFF. CDR3 sequence (DNA): TGTGCCAGCAGATCGAACAGGGGAAGCAGCACTGAAGCTTTCTTT.

The V call is TRBV5-1, the J call TRBJ1-3, with 7 positions matching TRBD1. There are 14 residues in the CDR3. Germline CDR1 SGHRS, CDR2 YFSETQ. Losses at the gene ends were 6 bases for V and 0 bases for J; bases not matched to a gene: 3. CDR3 DNA sequence: TGCGCCAGCAACCAGGGGGGCTCTGGAAACACCATATATTTT. Its protein product is CASNQGGSGNTIYF.

The chain links TRBV7-3 to TRBJ2-6; D unresolved. This CDR3 contains 14 residues. V was trimmed by 5 bases and J by 2 bases, leaving 7 bases between them. Germline CDR1 is SGHTA and CDR2 is FQGTGA. CDR3 residues: CASSLSPGANVLTF. CDR3 coding DNA: TGTGCCAGCAGCCTGAGTCCTGGGGCCAACGTCCTGACTTTC.

There are a few counts of this clone. The chain combines TRBV6-5 with TRBJ1-6; possible D gene TRBD1, 6 bases. The CDR3 spans 14 residues. Germline CDR1 MNHEY, CDR2 SVGAGI. Between the trimmed V and J ends, which lost 6 bases and 5 bases, there was a span of 11 bases. The CDR3 DNA reads as TGTGCCAGCAGGCGGACAGCCGATAATTCACCCCTCCACTTT. It translates to CASRRTADNSPLHF.

This chain connects TRBV2 to TRBJ2-2, with D perhaps matching TRBD2 (7 bases). CDR1 is SNHLY, CDR2 FYNNEI, per germline. Deletions cut 5 bases from V and 4 bases from J, with 14 bases between. The CDR3 has 15 amino acids. This chain's CDR3 is CASSPEAGATGELFF. Here the CDR3 DNA reads TGTGCCAGCAGTCCTGAGGCGGGGGCCACCGGGGAGCTGTTTTTT.

The chain couples TRBV5-6 to TRBJ1-1; perhaps TRBD1 as D (6 bases). Trimming shortened V by 1 base and J by 8 bases, and 18 bases separated the two germline ends. CDR1 SGHDT and CDR2 YYEEEE come from the germline V gene. This CDR3 is 15 amino acids long. For the CDR3, the DNA is TGTGCCAGCAGCTTGAACCCCACAGGGCCTACCGAAGCTTTCTTT. Protein sequence: CASSLNPTGPTEAFF.

The CDR3 loop reads CASSSGPGNTIYF. CDR3 bases: TGTGCCAGCAGCTCGGGCCCTGGAAACACCATATATTTT. The chain joins TRBV7-6 to TRBJ1-3; D is ambiguous. This CDR3 is built from 13 residues. In germline, CDR1 is SGHVS, CDR2 FNYEAQ. Trimming took off 4 bases at V and 2 bases at J, with 6 bases between the two ends. The full variable domain, with the rest looked up from reference TRBV7-6 and TRBJ1-3, is GAGVSQSPRYKVTKRGQDVALRCDPISGHVSLYWYRQALGQGPEFLTYFNYEAQQDKSGLPNDRFSAERPEGSISTLTIQRTEQRDSAMYRCASSSGPGNTIYFGEGSWLTVV.

The rearrangement uses TRBV18 and TRBJ1-1, with 10 bases identical to TRBD1. This CDR3 is built from 13 residues. After removal of 8 bases from V and 4 bases from J, the junction contained 4 bases not matched to a gene. Germline V gives CDR1 KGHSH, CDR2 LQKENI. In DNA form, the CDR3 reads TGTGCCAGCCTCCGGGACAGGGGCACTGAAGCTTTCTTT. Translating gives CASLRDRGTEAFF.

This sequence joins TRBV3-1 (or the pseudogene TRBV3-2) and TRBJ1-1, with D uncertain. V lost 0 bases, J lost 5 bases, and 10 bases lay in between. CDR1 and CDR2 from the germline V gene are LGHDT and YNNKEL (reference sequence). The CDR3 is 14 residues long. DNA of the CDR3: TGTGCCAGCAGCCAAGAATGGGGAAGGACTGAAGCTTTCTTT. As protein: CASSQEWGRTEAFF.

The chain combines TRBV30 with TRBJ1-1; 8 bases line up with TRBD1. J lost 11 bases, V lost 2 bases, and 4 bases had no gene match. This CDR3 region has 11 residues. Germline CDR1 and CDR2: GTSNPN and SVGIG (reference sequence). The CDR3 protein is CAWSIQGEAFF. The CDR3 DNA is TGTGCCTGGAGTATACAGGGGGAGGCTTTCTTT.

The J gene is TRBJ1-2, the V gene TRBV9; D is undetermined. CDR3 length: 15 amino acids. Trimming took off 0 bases at V and 0 bases at J, with 9 bases between the two ends. Germline CDR1 and CDR2: SGDLS and YYNGEE. The chain's CDR3 is CASSVASGSNYGYTF. CDR3 nucleotide sequence: TGTGCCAGCAGCGTAGCGTCGGGATCTAACTATGGCTACACCTTC.